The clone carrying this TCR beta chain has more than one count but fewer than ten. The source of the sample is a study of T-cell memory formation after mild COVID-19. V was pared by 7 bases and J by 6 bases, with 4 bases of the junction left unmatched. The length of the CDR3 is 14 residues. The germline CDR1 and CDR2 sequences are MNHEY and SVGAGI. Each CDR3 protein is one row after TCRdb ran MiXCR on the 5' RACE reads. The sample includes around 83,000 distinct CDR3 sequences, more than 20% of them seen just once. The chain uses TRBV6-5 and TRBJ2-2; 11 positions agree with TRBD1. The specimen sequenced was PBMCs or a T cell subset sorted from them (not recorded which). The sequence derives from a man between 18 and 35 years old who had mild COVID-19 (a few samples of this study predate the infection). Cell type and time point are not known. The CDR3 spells CASIGQGAAGELFF. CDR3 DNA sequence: TGTGCCAGCATTGGACAGGGGGCGGCCGGGGAGCTGTTTTTT.